This T cell receptor (beta chain) was recovered during a study of blood T cell repertoires in COVID-19. For the study at large: Acute and convalescent COVID-19 specimens originated in the United States, Italy and Spain.

Here immunoSEQ multiplex PCR was the method, and the copy in TCRdb shows in-frame clones only, minus some. The table lists some 270,000 clones, around 88% of them singletons. The TCR sequence derives from a man aged 25-40 years with acute or convalescent COVID-19. Sequenced input: peripheral blood.

The CDR3 region is CASSLGRQGTKNIQYF. The CDR3 DNA reads as TGTGCCAGCAGCTTAGGTCGCCAGGGCACCAAAAACATTCAGTACTTC. The chain carries TRBV7-9 and TRBJ2-4; tentative D call: TRBD1 (5 bases). V shed 1 base and J shed 2 bases, with 12 bases lying between them. The CDR3 is 16 amino acids. Per germline, CDR1 SEHNR and CDR2 FQNEAQ (reference sequence).